Listed below are T cell receptor beta chains from one sample, sequenced in a study of T cell responses to AZD1222 COVID-19 vaccine. The assay was immunoSEQ multiplex PCR, and TCRdb's table has in-frame clones only and misses some. Of tens of thousands of clones detected, 65% to 85% appear once; the ten largest clones hold roughly 27%. The material sequenced was peripheral blood, taken 28 days after the second AZD1222 dose. The receptor set was obtained from an adult who received the AZD1222 COVID-19 vaccine. CDR3s include the opening cysteine and the closing phenylalanine or tryptophan. The D gene is left open where the match is weak. Clone size, where shown, is once, few, many, or a class for clones that have expanded.

TRBJ2-2 TRBD1 TRBV2 - TGTGCCAGCAGGTTGGACAGGGGGGTCGGCGGGGAGCTGTTTTTT CASRLDRGVGGELFF
TRBJ1-3 - TRBV28 once TGTGCCAGCAGTTTTGAGGGGGGCGGAAACACCATATATTTT CASSFEGGGNTIYF
TRBJ2-7 - TRBV10-1 - TGCGCCAGCACTCCTACAGAAGGTAAGCAGTACTTC CASTPTEGKQYF
TRBJ2-7 - TRBV6-5 once TGTGCCAGCAGCCTCGACAGTCTTCCCTACGAGCAGTACTTC CASSLDSLPYEQYF
TRBJ2-2 TRBD1 TRBV5-1 - TGCGCCAGCAGCTTGGAGCAGGGGGCGACAAACGGGGAGCTGTTTTTT CASSLEQGATNGELFF
TRBJ1-1 - TRBV10-3 - TGTGCCATCAGTGAGTCGGGGCCTGAAGCTTTCTTT CAISESGPEAFF
TRBJ2-3 - TRBV9 - TGTGCCAGCAGCTCGGCGGACGGCTCCTTCACAGATACGCAGTATTTT CASSSADGSFTDTQYF
TRBJ1-4 TRBD1 TRBV4-3 few TGCGCCAGCAGCCTTCTGACAGGGGTGCATGAAAAACTGTTTTTT CASSLLTGVHEKLFF
TRBJ1-1 - TRBV5-1 - TGCGCCAGCAGCTTTGGGTTGAACACTGAAGCTTTCTTT CASSFGLNTEAFF
TRBJ2-7 TRBD2 TRBV4-2 - TGTGCCAGCAGCCAAGATGGGCTAGCGGGAGGGTACGAGCAGTACTTC CASSQDGLAGGYEQYF
TRBJ2-7 TRBD2 TRBV5-1 few TGCGCCAGCAGCTCCAATCTAGCGGGAGGGCCGCTCGAGCAGTACTTC CASSSNLAGGPLEQYF
TRBJ2-2 - TRBV12-5 once TGTGCTAGTGGTTTGGTTCGGGCGTACACCGGGGAGCTGTTTTTT CASGLVRAYTGELFF
TRBJ2-3 TRBD1 TRBV7-3 - TGTGCCAGCAGCCCAATGGCCAGGGGGCCCACAGATACGCAGTATTTT CASSPMARGPTDTQYF
TRBJ2-1 - TRBV7-9 - TGTGCCAGCAGCTTAGTCCGGCCGGCGGGTTACAATGAGCAGTTCTTC CASSLVRPAGYNEQFF
TRBJ2-5 - TRBV7-2 - TGTGCCAGCAGCTTAGCGGGGCGATCCCAAGAGACCCAGTACTTC CASSLAGRSQETQYF
TRBJ1-1 - TRBV4-1 few TGCGCCAGCAGCCCTATGGGGGCAGGCTCGAACACTGAAGCTTTCTTT CASSPMGAGSNTEAFF
TRBJ1-4 TRBD1 TRBV5-1 - TGCGCCAGCAGACCCGGGACAGGGACTGAAAAACTGTTTTTT CASRPGTGTEKLFF
TRBJ1-5 TRBD1 TRBV2 - TGTGCCAGCAGTCCGGGGACAGGGGTGTTTCAGCCCCAGCATTTT CASSPGTGVFQPQHF
TRBJ2-5 TRBD2 TRBV5-6 - TGTGCCACCGCTAGCGGGAGGGTAGAGACCCAGTACTTC CATASGRVETQYF
TRBJ1-5 - TRBV28 - TGTGCCAGCAGTTTTTCAGGGCGGGATAGCAATCAGCCCCAGCATTTT CASSFSGRDSNQPQHF
TRBJ2-3 TRBD2 TRBV7-9 - TGTGCCAGCAGCTCTGGACTAGCGGGAGGGACGCAGTATTTT CASSSGLAGGTQYF